This passage covers 2 T cell receptor beta chains from one sample sequenced in a study of control samples from healthy donors and cancer patients. Produced via immunoSEQ multiplex PCR; TCRdb's table is partial and in-frame only. The sample carries around 150,000 clones, around 86% recorded once. Sequenced input: blood. The source of these receptors is a man aged 30 to 45 in good health.

The chain couples TRBV3-1 (or the pseudogene TRBV3-2) to TRBJ2-6; 8 bases agree with TRBD1. Trimming removed 2 bases from V and 1 base from J; junction bases left unmatched: 10. Germline lookup yields CDR1 LGHDT and CDR2 YNNKEL (reference sequence). CDR3 length equals 19 residues. DNA of the CDR3: TGTGCCAGCAGCCAACCCGTAGACAGGGGCGGTTCTGGGGCCAACGTCCTGACTTTC. Residues: CASSQPVDRGGSGANVLTF.

The rearrangement joins TRBV10-3 to TRBJ1-1; D ambiguous. The CDR3 consists of 17 residues. Trimming removed 0 bases from V and 4 bases from J, with 18 bases in between. Per germline, CDR1 ENHRY and CDR2 SYGVKD. CDR3 sequence reads: CAISESIFAEVGTEAFF. The CDR3 DNA reads TGTGCCATCAGTGAGTCGATCTTCGCAGAAGTGGGCACTGAAGCTTTCTTT.